Sequencing of this T cell receptor beta chain was carried out in a study of blood T cell repertoires in COVID-19. The CDR3 is 16 residues long. V shed 5 bases and J shed 5 bases, with 18 bases lying between them. The germline V gene has CDR1 SGHVS and CDR2 FQNEAQ. Data came from immunoSEQ multiplex PCR; TCRdb stores just in-frame clones and leaves some out. The repertoire consists of about 280,000 clones, with roughly four fifths occurring once and the leading ten covering roughly 4.7%. The study drew participants aged about 18 to 89 years from some 25 US areas. Categorization into cohorts depended on clinical history that participants reported.

The sequenced material came from PBMCs or T cells enriched from blood (not recorded which). The chain carries TRBV7-8 and TRBJ2-2; possibly TRBD2 for D (5 bases). The sequence came from a man aged 35-49 years who had been exposed to COVID-19. CDR3 region: CASSKVVGTRTGELFF. The CDR3 DNA reads TGTGCCAGCAGCAAAGTCGTCGGTACTAGGACCGGGGAGCTGTTTTTT.